One T cell receptor (beta chain) is described in this entry. Its target is unknown. The data were produced by immunoSEQ multiplex PCR, yet TCRdb's version contains in-frame clones alone and is incomplete. The table records some 260,000 clones, about 90% of them present only once. The approximately 120-subject validation cohort, separate from the 666-subject first cohort, included the donors. This sample is part of a study of cytomegalovirus exposure and HLA in healthy donors. Study-level findings and limits: Many donors shared some public TCRs, even though most TCR sequences were rare. First-cohort TCR clusters were later found to tend to co-occur in the approximately 110 validation repertoires. Cytomegalovirus-associated TCR beta chains were listed, numbering some 150.

The receptor's source is a man between 18 and 35 years old in good health and CMV-seropositive. Sequencing input: PBMCs.

This CDR3 is CASSPGLAGVAYEQYF. The CDR3, as DNA: TGTGCCAGCTCCCCAGGACTAGCGGGGGTTGCCTACGAGCAGTACTTC. The rearrangement joins TRBV18 to TRBJ2-7; 13 positions match TRBD2. The CDR3 extends over 16 amino acids. The V gene end was trimmed by 6 bases and the J gene end by 2 bases; junction bases not matched to a gene: 7. From germline, CDR1 is KGHSH and CDR2 LQKENI.